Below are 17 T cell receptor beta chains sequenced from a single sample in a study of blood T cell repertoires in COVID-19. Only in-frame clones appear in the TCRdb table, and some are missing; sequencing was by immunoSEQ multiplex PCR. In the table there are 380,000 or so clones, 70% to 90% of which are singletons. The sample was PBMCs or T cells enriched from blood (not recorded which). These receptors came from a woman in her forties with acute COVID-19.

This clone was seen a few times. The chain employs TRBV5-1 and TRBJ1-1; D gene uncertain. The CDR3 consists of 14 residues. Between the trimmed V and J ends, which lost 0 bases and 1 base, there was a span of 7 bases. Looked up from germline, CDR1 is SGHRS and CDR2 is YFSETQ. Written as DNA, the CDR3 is TGCGCCAGCAGCTTGGGCCACGGGAACACTGAAGCTTTCTTT. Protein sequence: CASSLGHGNTEAFF. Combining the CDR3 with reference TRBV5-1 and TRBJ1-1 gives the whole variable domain KAGVTQTPRYLIKTRGQQVTLSCSPISGHRSVSWYQQTPGQGLQFLFEYFSETQRNKGNFPGRFSGRQFSNSRSEMNVSTLELGDSALYLCASSLGHGNTEAFFGQGTRLTVV.

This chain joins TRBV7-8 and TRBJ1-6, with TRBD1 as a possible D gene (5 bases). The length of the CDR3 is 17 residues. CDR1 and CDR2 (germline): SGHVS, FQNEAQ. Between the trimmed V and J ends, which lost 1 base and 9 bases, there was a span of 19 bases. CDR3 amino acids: CASSLVSAGKIASPLHF. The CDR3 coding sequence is TGTGCCAGCAGCTTAGTTTCTGCAGGGAAGATTGCTTCACCCCTCCACTTT.

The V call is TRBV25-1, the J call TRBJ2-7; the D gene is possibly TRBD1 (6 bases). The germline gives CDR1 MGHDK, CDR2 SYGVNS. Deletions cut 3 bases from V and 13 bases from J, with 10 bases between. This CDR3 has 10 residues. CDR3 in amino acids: CASSEGDIYF. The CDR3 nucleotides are TGTGCCAGCAGTGAGGGGGACATCTACTTC.

The CDR3 spells CASKYGTYEQYF. DNA of the CDR3: TGTGCCAGTAAATACGGGACCTACGAGCAGTACTTC. The genes are TRBV5-6 and TRBJ2-7; tentative D call: TRBD2 (5 bases). Looked up from germline, CDR1 is SGHDT and CDR2 is YYEEEE. The CDR3 has 12 residues. V was clipped by 8 bases and J by 2 bases, with 11 bases between them.

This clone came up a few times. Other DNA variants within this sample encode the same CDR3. The CDR3 DNA is TGTGCCAGCAGCCAAGAGGGGGGTGATGAAGCTTTCTTT. Its translation is CASSQEGGDEAFF. The chain couples TRBV4-2 to TRBJ1-1; perhaps TRBD1 as D (5 bases). Germline V gives CDR1 LGHNA, CDR2 YNFKEQ. Trimming took off 0 bases at V and 7 bases at J, with 9 bases between the two ends. The CDR3 length is 13 residues.

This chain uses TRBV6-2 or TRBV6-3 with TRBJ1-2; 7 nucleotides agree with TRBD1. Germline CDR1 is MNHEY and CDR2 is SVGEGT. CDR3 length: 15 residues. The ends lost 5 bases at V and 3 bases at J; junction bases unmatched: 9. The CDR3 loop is CASSRQGRGDYGYTF. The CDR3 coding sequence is TGTGCCAGCAGTCGACAGGGACGTGGCGACTATGGCTACACCTTC.

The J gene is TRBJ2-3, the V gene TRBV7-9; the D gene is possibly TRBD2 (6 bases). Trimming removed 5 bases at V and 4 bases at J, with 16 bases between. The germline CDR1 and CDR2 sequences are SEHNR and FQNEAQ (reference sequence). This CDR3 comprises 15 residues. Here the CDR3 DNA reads TGTGCCAGCAGCCCGGACGGACTAAACGCAGATACGCAGTATTTT. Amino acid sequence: CASSPDGLNADTQYF.

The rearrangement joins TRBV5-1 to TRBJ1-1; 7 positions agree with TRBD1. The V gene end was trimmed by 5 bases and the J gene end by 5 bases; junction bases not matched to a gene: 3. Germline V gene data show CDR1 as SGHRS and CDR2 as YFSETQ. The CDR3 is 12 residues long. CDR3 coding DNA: TGCGCCAGCAGAGGGGGCGAAACTGAAGCTTTCTTT. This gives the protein CASRGGETEAFF.

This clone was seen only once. The CDR3 sequence is CASSLGGTPRQGRETQYF. CDR3 coding DNA: TGTGCCAGCAGCTTAGGGGGTACCCCGAGACAGGGACGTGAGACCCAGTACTTC. The gene calls are TRBV7-9 and TRBJ2-5; 7 bases line up with TRBD1. Per germline, CDR1 SEHNR and CDR2 FQNEAQ (reference sequence). The CDR3 loop spans 18 amino acids. V gave up 1 base and J gave up 5 bases; unmatched junction bases: 16.

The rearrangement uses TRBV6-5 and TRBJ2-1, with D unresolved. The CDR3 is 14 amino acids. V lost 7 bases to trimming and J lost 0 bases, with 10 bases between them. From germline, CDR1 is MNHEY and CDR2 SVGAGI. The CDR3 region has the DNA TGTGCCAGCATTCTAACGAGCTCCTACAATGAGCAGTTCTTC. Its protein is CASILTSSYNEQFF.

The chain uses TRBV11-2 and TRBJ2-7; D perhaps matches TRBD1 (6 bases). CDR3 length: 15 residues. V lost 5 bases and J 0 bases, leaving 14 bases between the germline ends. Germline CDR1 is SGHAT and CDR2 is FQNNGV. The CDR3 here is CASSPQGTSSYEQYF. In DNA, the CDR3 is TGTGCCAGCAGCCCACAGGGTACTAGCTCCTACGAGCAGTACTTC.

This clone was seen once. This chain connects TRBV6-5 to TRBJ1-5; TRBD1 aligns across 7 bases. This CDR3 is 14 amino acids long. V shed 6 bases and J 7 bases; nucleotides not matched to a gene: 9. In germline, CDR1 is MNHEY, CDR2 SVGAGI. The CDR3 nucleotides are TGTGCCAGCAGCCACAGGGGAATGGGACAGCCCCAGCATTTT. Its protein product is CASSHRGMGQPQHF.

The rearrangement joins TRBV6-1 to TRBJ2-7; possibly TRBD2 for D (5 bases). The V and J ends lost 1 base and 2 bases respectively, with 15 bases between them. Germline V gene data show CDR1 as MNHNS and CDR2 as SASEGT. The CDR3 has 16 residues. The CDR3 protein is CASSEEIFGETYEQYF. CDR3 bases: TGTGCCAGCAGTGAAGAAATATTCGGGGAAACCTACGAGCAGTACTTC.

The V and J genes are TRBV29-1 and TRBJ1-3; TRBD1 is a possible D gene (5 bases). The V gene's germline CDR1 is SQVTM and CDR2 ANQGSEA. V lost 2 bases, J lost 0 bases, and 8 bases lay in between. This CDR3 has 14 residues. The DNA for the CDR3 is TGCAGCGTTGAACAGGACATCTCTGGAAACACCATATATTTT. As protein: CSVEQDISGNTIYF. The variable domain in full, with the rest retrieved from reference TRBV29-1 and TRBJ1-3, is SAVISQKPSRDICQRGTSLTIQCQVDSQVTMMFWYRQQPGQSLTLIATANQGSEATYESGFVIDKFPISRPNLTFSTLTVSNMSPEDSSIYLCSVEQDISGNTIYFGEGSWLTVV.

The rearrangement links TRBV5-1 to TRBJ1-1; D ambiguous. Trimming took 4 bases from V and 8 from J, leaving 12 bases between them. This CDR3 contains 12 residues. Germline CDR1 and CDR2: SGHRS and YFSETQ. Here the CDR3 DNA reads TGCGCCAGCAGCCCGGTGGGCCAGGAAGCTTTCTTT. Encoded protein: CASSPVGQEAFF.

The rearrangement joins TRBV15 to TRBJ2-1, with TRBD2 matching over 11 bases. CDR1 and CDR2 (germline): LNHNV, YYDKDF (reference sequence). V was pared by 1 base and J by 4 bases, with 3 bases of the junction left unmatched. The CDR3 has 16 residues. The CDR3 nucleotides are TGTGCCACCAGCAGAGGACTAGCGGGGCCATACAATGAGCAGTTCTTC. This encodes CATSRGLAGPYNEQFF.

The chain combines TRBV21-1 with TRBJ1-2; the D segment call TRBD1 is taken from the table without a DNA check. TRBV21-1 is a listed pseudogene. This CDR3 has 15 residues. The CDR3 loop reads CASSKARQGNYGYTF. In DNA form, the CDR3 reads TGTGCCAGCAGCAAAGCGCGGCAGGGCAACTATGGCTACACCTTC.